This T cell receptor (beta chain) was profiled in a study of naive and memory T cell subsets. From germline, CDR1 is GTSNPN and CDR2 SVGIG (reference sequence). This CDR3 comprises 14 residues. V shed 2 bases, J shed 7 bases, and the junction held 6 bases outside the gene matches. The beta constant-region primer was an equimolar mix of two oligonucleotides covering TRBC1 and TRBC2. Four rounds of PCR amplified the ligated cDNA using nested alpha and beta constant-region primers plus SP2. Each CDR3 protein is one row after TCRdb ran MiXCR on the UMI-ligation and nested PCR reads. The repertoire holds some 9,700 distinct CDR3 sequences, with 4.5% to 7% as singletons.

The receptor comes from a human donor in good health. This rearrangement joins TRBV30 to TRBJ2-2; 8 bases align to TRBD1. Sequencing was carried out using CD4+ TEMRA cells from blood. Subset in this sample: effector memory re-expressing CD45RA, CD45RA+ CD27-. For the CDR3, the DNA is TGTGCCTGGAGTAAATCGACAGGGGTCGGGGAGCTGTTTTTT. Translated, it gives CAWSKSTGVGELFF.